Below, one T cell receptor (beta chain) is given with its context. Its antigen is still unknown. Produced via immunoSEQ multiplex PCR; TCRdb's table is partial and in-frame only. The repertoire holds 150,000 to 200,000 clones, with approximately 91% as singletons. These data come from a study of lymphopenia after photon versus proton radiotherapy. Study-wide results and limits: Relative stability marked proton patients; photon patients lost diversity and naive cells. Post-nadir TCR diversity decline inversely tracked overall survival among those who died. After lymphocyte nadir, photon-treated repertoires showed oligoclonal expansion, especially CD8+ Temra. Better survival with proton therapy was suggested as possible, not demonstrated.

The germline V and J ends were trimmed by 10 bases and 6 bases, with 14 bases remaining between them. Germline V CDR1 and CDR2: SGHNT, YYREEE (reference sequence). The CDR3 contains 12 residues. The chain is built from TRBV5-4 and TRBJ2-1, with D uncertain. Specimen: peripheral blood, collected from a patient treated with photon-based radiotherapy. The TCR comes from a man in his fifties or sixties with gastric cancer. The CDR3 loop is CAPSFGANEQFF. In DNA, the CDR3 is TGTGCCCCCAGCTTTGGCGCCAATGAGCAGTTCTTC.